What follows are 7 T cell receptor beta chains derived from one specimen sequenced in a study of T-cell memory formation after mild COVID-19. TCRdb reprocessed the 5' RACE reads via MiXCR and lists one record per CDR3 protein. The sample includes around 180,000 distinct CDR3 sequences, under 20% of them seen just once. Sequenced material: PBMCs or a T cell subset sorted from them (not recorded which). These receptors all come from an adult woman who had mild COVID-19 (a few samples of this study predate the infection). Cell type and time point are not known.

J is TRBJ1-2 and V is TRBV10-3; D unclear. CDR3 length: 13 amino acids. Trimming removed 9 bases at V and 4 bases at J, with 15 bases between. Germline assignment: CDR1 ENHRY and CDR2 SYGVKD. This CDR3 is CAISSDPSYGYTF. The CDR3 nucleotides read TGTGCCATTTCGAGCGACCCTTCCTATGGCTACACCTTC.

This clonotype was picked up one time. V is TRBV7-6 and J is TRBJ2-7; D is unresolved. Germline V gives CDR1 SGHVS, CDR2 FNYEAQ. The CDR3 spans 13 residues. V was pared by 4 bases and J by 1 base, with 8 bases between. The CDR3 loop reads CASSYLGSYEQYF. The DNA of the CDR3 is TGTGCCAGCAGCTATCTAGGGTCCTACGAGCAGTACTTC.

The gene calls are TRBV12-3 or TRBV12-4 and TRBJ2-1; D possibly uses TRBD1 or TRBD2 (6 bases each). This CDR3 comprises 15 residues. The germline V and J ends were trimmed by 3 bases and 0 bases, with 9 bases remaining between them. The CDR3 coding sequence is TGTGCCAGCAGTTTGCGGGACAACTCCTACAATGAGCAGTTCTTC. Translated, it gives CASSLRDNSYNEQFF.

This clonotype was recorded a few times. V is TRBV12-3 or TRBV12-4 and J is TRBJ2-6; D remains unclear. The CDR3 is 13 amino acids. Trimming took 4 bases from V and 3 from J, leaving 4 bases between them. The CDR3 DNA follows: TGTGCCAGCAGTTGGGTTGGGGCCAACGTCCTGACTTTC. Translation: CASSWVGANVLTF.

The table lists this clonotype with a few counts. The rearrangement links TRBV6-2 or TRBV6-3 to TRBJ2-7; D is ambiguous. The CDR3 runs 11 residues. CDR1 is MNHEY and CDR2 is SVGEGT in the germline V gene. V lost 5 bases and J lost 6, with 8 bases in between. CDR3 sequence: CASSDGPEQYF. The CDR3 DNA reads TGTGCCAGCAGTGACGGACCCGAGCAGTACTTC.

This clonotype showed up just a few times. The chain employs TRBV7-8 and TRBJ1-4; D uncertain. The CDR3 sequence is 15 residues long. Trimming cost V 6 bases and J 0 bases, with 11 bases left between them. Germline lookup yields CDR1 SGHVS and CDR2 FQNEAQ. The CDR3 protein is CASSLFRATNEKLFF. The CDR3 DNA is TGTGCCAGCAGTCTATTTAGGGCAACTAATGAAAAACTGTTTTTT.

The gene calls are TRBV3-1 and TRBJ1-5, with 7 bases identical to TRBD1. CDR1 and CDR2 from the germline V gene are LGHDT and YNNKEL (reference sequence). This CDR3 is built from 14 residues. V lost 4 bases to trimming and J lost 7 bases; unmatched junction nucleotides: 7. Written as DNA, the CDR3 is TGTGCCAGCAGCCTTAGACAGGGAGAGCAGCCCCAGCATTTT. It codes for CASSLRQGEQPQHF.